The clone carrying this T cell receptor beta chain was found a few times. The data originate from a study of T cells after yellow fever vaccination. Study in general: Fractions low in cell number were prepared with SMART-Seq v4 Ultra Low Input.

Germline CDR1 SGHRS, CDR2 YFSETQ. Trimming took 2 bases from V and 4 from J, leaving 7 bases between them. CDR3 length: 13 amino acids. TCRdb reprocessed the 5' RACE reads with MiXCR, giving one entry per CDR3 protein. The table includes hundreds of thousands of distinct CDR3 sequences, about 9.5% detected once. The sequence was collected from a man aged 18 to 35 who received the YFV17D yellow fever vaccine. V gene TRBV5-1 combines with J gene TRBJ1-5; D call uncertain. The input for sequencing was PBMCs, taken on the day of the first yellow fever vaccination. This chain's CDR3 is CASSFFPNQPQHF. The CDR3 nucleotides read TGCGCCAGCAGCTTTTTCCCGAATCAGCCCCAGCATTTT. Full variable domain (rest looked up from reference TRBV5-1 and TRBJ1-5): KAGVTQTPRYLIKTRGQQVTLSCSPISGHRSVSWYQQTPGQGLQFLFEYFSETQRNKGNFPGRFSGRQFSNSRSEMNVSTLELGDSALYLCASSFFPNQPQHFGDGTRLSIL.